This T cell receptor (beta chain) was recorded in a study of identical twins. Regarding the study as a whole: Modeled out-of-frame TCR alpha sharing in monozygotic twins fell below observed levels. Conclusions relied on cross-sectional statistical analysis, not following the same donors.

This clonotype has a count of ten or more. The antigen remains undetermined. MiXCR, run by TCRdb on the 5' RACE reads, gives a single entry per CDR3 protein. This repertoire shows about 260,000 distinct CDR3 sequences, about 7% found once; its top ten account for 3.5% to 4%. Only healthy Caucasians were included as donors. Trimming took off 1 base at V and 6 bases at J, with 13 bases between the two ends. Germline-derived CDR1 and CDR2 are SGHTA and FQGTGA. The CDR3 has 15 amino acids. The same specimen was also included in a second study, on yellow fever vaccine responses in identical twins.

The sequence derives from a woman aged 18-30 years in good health. Sequenced: memory (CD45RO+) T cells sorted from blood. This chain joins TRBV7-3 and TRBJ2-1, with D possibly being TRBD2 (6 bases). The CDR3 sequence is CASSLIALGGNEQFF. In DNA, the CDR3 is TGTGCCAGCAGCTTAATTGCCTTGGGGGGCAATGAGCAGTTCTTC.